The 26 T cell receptor beta chains below were found in one sample sequenced in a study of Graves' ophthalmopathy and Graves' hyperthyroidism (dated by TCRdb to the late 2010s). These reads were obtained on an Illumina HiSeq 2000. For repertoire sequencing, the TCR beta CDR3 regions were amplified from RNA transcripts. The first round was an RT-PCR using HTBI primers with the Qiagen OneStep RT-PCR kit, and this first round was followed by a second-round multiplex PCR, then size selection and purification. Using fastp trimming at Q25 and MiXCR clonotype assembly, TCRdb reanalyzed the public sequencing data and kept in-frame beta chains. Each entry is one CDR3 protein sequence, shown with its most common DNA and genes. The sample contains around 670,000 distinct CDR3 sequences, roughly 40% of them found a single time. The ten biggest clones cover 44% of the sample. The sample taken for sequencing was peripheral blood. The source of these receptors is an adult man with Graves' ophthalmopathy.

Note on this clonotype: This may be a read error: a much more frequent sequence differs by one nucleotide. This chain joins TRBV7-9 and TRBJ1-4; D not resolved. This CDR3 has 12 amino acids. From germline, CDR1 is SEHNR and CDR2 FQNEAQ (reference sequence). The CDR3 nucleotides are TGTGCCAGCAGCTTAGCCCGCACCAAACTGGTTTTT. Translating it yields CASSLARTKLVF.

Remarks on this clonotype: One end of the junction varies from germline; a read error may be responsible. The J gene is TRBJ1-2, the V gene TRBV13; 8 nucleotides line up with TRBD1. CDR3 length equals 13 residues. Germline values: CDR1 PRHDT, CDR2 FYEKMQ (reference sequence). CDR3 coding DNA: TGCGCCAGCAGCGACGGACAGGGCCCTGGCTACACCTTC. Protein product: CASSDGQGPGYTF.

This clonotype was observed many times. CDR3 protein: CASSPVGNSPLHF. The CDR3 region has the DNA TGTGCCAGCAGTCCGGTGGGTAATTCACCCCTCCACTTT. The V and J genes are TRBV7-2 and TRBJ1-6, with D uncertain. Germline V gene data show CDR1 as SGHTA and CDR2 as FQGNSA. The CDR3 length is 13 residues. V lost 6 bases, J lost 6 bases, and 9 bases lay in between.

The genes are TRBV4-2 and TRBJ1-5; 7 nucleotides agree with TRBD1. Per germline, CDR1 LGHNA and CDR2 YNFKEQ. The CDR3 loop spans 14 amino acids. The trim removed 1 base at V and 5 bases at J, leaving 2 bases unmatched. As DNA, the CDR3 is TGTGCCAGCAGCCAAGGGACAGGTTATCAGCCCCAGCATTTT. Its protein is CASSQGTGYQPQHF.

The rearrangement uses TRBV12-3 or TRBV12-4 and TRBJ1-2; 9 positions agree with TRBD1. V was pared by 5 bases and J by 2 bases, with 6 bases of the junction left unmatched. CDR3 length equals 15 residues. The CDR3, as DNA: TGTGCCAGCAGTCCACCGGGACAGGGCAACTATGGCTACACCTTC. Translation: CASSPPGQGNYGYTF.

Notes on this clonotype: One end of the junction varies from germline; a read error may be responsible. The chain links TRBV25-1 to TRBJ2-7; 9 nucleotides agree with TRBD2. CDR1 and CDR2 (germline): MGHDK, SYGVNS. This CDR3 spans 11 amino acids. Here the CDR3 DNA reads TGTACCAGCGGGAGGACGGGAGAGCAGTACTTC. Residues: CTSGRTGEQYF.

This clonotype occurred many times. The chain links TRBV7-9 to TRBJ1-2, with D possibly matching TRBD1 (5 bases). Germline CDR1 and CDR2: SEHNR and FQNEAQ (reference sequence). Trimming took off 3 bases at V and 0 bases at J, with 8 bases between the two ends. The CDR3 consists of 14 residues. The CDR3 region is CASSFSGPNYGYTF. In DNA, the CDR3 is TGTGCCAGCAGCTTCTCAGGGCCTAACTATGGCTACACCTTC. Full variable domain (remainder filled in from reference TRBV7-9 and TRBJ1-2): DTGVSQNPRHKITKRGQNVTFRCDPISEHNRLYWYRQTLGQGPEFLTYFQNEAQLEKSRLLSDRFSAERPKGSFSTLEIQRTEQGDSAMYLCASSFSGPNYGYTFGSGTRLTVV.

J is TRBJ1-1 and V is TRBV6-5; the D gene is possibly TRBD1 (5 bases). This CDR3 is 17 amino acids long. Germline V gene sequence: CDR1 MNHEY, CDR2 SVGAGI. V was clipped by 2 bases and J by 1 base, with 17 bases between them. CDR3 amino acids: CASSYGGSLNRNTEAFF. Written as DNA, the CDR3 is TGTGCCAGCAGTTACGGGGGATCATTAAATCGGAACACTGAAGCTTTCTTT.

This clonotype has a count of ten or more. This chain connects TRBV29-1 to TRBJ1-1; D not certain. Trimming cost V 4 bases and J 3 bases, with 15 bases left between them. This CDR3 is 14 amino acids long. The germline CDR1 and CDR2 sequences are SQVTM and ANQGSEA. The CDR3 sequence is CSVAGITVYTEAFF. The CDR3 region has the DNA TGCAGCGTTGCTGGTATCACAGTTTACACTGAAGCTTTCTTT.

The gene calls are TRBV10-3 and TRBJ2-7; 12 bases agree with TRBD2. Germline V gene sequence: CDR1 ENHRY, CDR2 SYGVKD. This CDR3 contains 18 residues. J was trimmed by 2 bases and V by 8 bases; bases with no gene match: 16. This chain's CDR3 is CAILTGYSTSGRPYEQYF. In nucleotides, the CDR3 is TGTGCCATCCTAACAGGGTATTCGACTAGCGGGAGACCCTACGAGCAGTACTTC.

This clonotype was picked up many times. The chain has TRBV12-3 or TRBV12-4 and TRBJ1-5; perhaps TRBD1 as D (5 bases). Trimming cost V 5 bases and J 8 bases, with 13 bases left between them. This CDR3 spans 13 amino acids. The CDR3 nucleotides are TGTGCCAGCAGTCCGGGACGGTTGGAGCCCCAGCATTTT. As protein: CASSPGRLEPQHF.

A word on this clonotype: Because the CDR3 is missing its conserved closing phenylalanine or tryptophan, this is likely a read error. This chain links TRBV6-6 with TRBJ2-5; D is ambiguous. CDR3 length: 15 amino acids. V gave up 4 bases and J gave up 2 bases, with 14 bases separating them. Germline loops: CDR1 MNHNY, CDR2 SVGAGI (reference sequence). CDR3 sequence (DNA): TGTGCCAGCAGTTCCGATCAGGAGCTACAAGAGACCCAGTACGTC. Amino acids: CASSSDQELQETQYV.

This chain links TRBV7-6 with TRBJ2-2; TRBD2 aligns across 10 bases. V trimming: 4 bases; J trimming: 6 bases; junction bases outside the gene matches: 11. Per germline, CDR1 SGHVS and CDR2 FNYEAQ. The CDR3 covers 17 residues. The DNA for the CDR3 is TGTGCCAGCAGCTCGCCTCCTAGCGGGAGATCGTCCGGGGAGCTGTTTTTT. Protein product: CASSSPPSGRSSGELFF. Looking up the rest from reference TRBV7-6 and TRBJ2-2 gives the full variable domain: GAGVSQSPRYKVTKRGQDVALRCDPISGHVSLYWYRQALGQGPEFLTYFNYEAQQDKSGLPNDRFSAERPEGSISTLTIQRTEQRDSAMYRCASSSPPSGRSSGELFFGEGSRLTVL.

The sample holds a few counts of this clonotype. The chain combines TRBV6-1 with TRBJ1-1; possibly TRBD1 for D (5 bases). There are 15 residues in the CDR3. Germline V CDR1 and CDR2: MNHNS, SASEGT. V was cut by 2 bases and J by 5 bases, with 15 bases left in between. The CDR3 spells CASSESPGDATEAFF. The CDR3 DNA follows: TGTGCCAGCAGTGAATCCCCGGGGGATGCGACTGAAGCTTTCTTT.

The sample holds a few counts of this clonotype. The chain employs TRBV4-2 and TRBJ2-7; TRBD2 aligns across 9 bases. This CDR3 region has 16 residues. Looked up from germline, CDR1 is LGHNA and CDR2 is YNFKEQ. J lost 2 bases, V lost 3 bases, and 8 bases had no gene match. CDR3 residues: CASSQSGVAGAYEQYF. The CDR3 DNA reads TGTGCCAGCAGCCAGTCGGGGGTAGCGGGAGCCTACGAGCAGTACTTC.

Concerning this clonotype itself: Its ends do not fully match the called genes, so a read error is possible. The chain recombines TRBV7-4 with TRBJ1-3; maybe TRBD1 (6 bases). In germline, CDR1 is SGHVT, CDR2 SQSDAQ. The CDR3 loop spans 16 amino acids. CDR3 protein: CASSLEVGAGGNTIYF. The CDR3 DNA is TGTGCCAGCAGTTTAGAGGTGGGGGCGGGAGGAAACACCATATATTTT.

The rearrangement uses TRBV7-4 and TRBJ2-5, with D possibly TRBD2 on 5 matching bases. V was shortened by 5 bases and J by 2 bases, with 21 bases between the two germline ends. From germline, CDR1 is SGHVT and CDR2 SQSDAQ. This CDR3 has 17 residues. The CDR3 region has the DNA TGTGCCAGCAGCAGAAGCGAGGGAGAATACCAGCAAGAGACCCAGTACTTC. It is translated as CASSRSEGEYQQETQYF.

The chain employs TRBV24-1 and TRBJ2-5, with TRBD1 matching over 9 bases. The CDR3 is 15 residues long. The V gene end was trimmed by 5 bases and the J gene end by 6 bases; junction bases not matched to a gene: 9. Germline CDR1 is KGHDR and CDR2 is SFDVKD. The CDR3 DNA reads as TGTGCCACCAGTGCTTCCCGACAGGGGGTGAAGACCCAGTACTTC. This encodes CATSASRQGVKTQYF.

The J gene is TRBJ2-6, the V gene TRBV29-1, with 9 bases matching TRBD1. The V segment lost 1 base and the J segment 0 bases; nucleotides outside the gene matches: 10. CDR3 length: 19 residues. Germline-derived CDR1 and CDR2 are SQVTM and ANQGSEA. This CDR3 reads CSVEGRDRVMSSGANVLTF. The CDR3 DNA follows: TGCAGCGTTGAAGGGAGGGACAGGGTCATGAGCTCTGGGGCCAACGTCCTGACTTTC.

This clonotype has just a few counts. A junction end diverges from the germline sequence, so it may reflect a read error. V and J are TRBV10-3 and TRBJ2-6, with 9 nucleotides matching TRBD1. This CDR3 region has 18 residues. Looked up from germline, CDR1 is ENHRY and CDR2 is SYGVKD. CDR3 amino acids: CASSFPGQGGSGANVLTF. CDR3 DNA sequence: TGTGCCAGCAGTTTTCCGGGACAGGGCGGCTCTGGGGCCAACGTCCTGACTTTC.

This clonotype came up a few times. The V call is TRBV19, the J call TRBJ1-3; D may be TRBD1 (5 bases). V was cut by 5 bases and J by 1 base, with 9 bases left in between. The CDR3 length is 14 residues. Germline V lookup: CDR1 LNHDA, CDR2 SQIVND (reference sequence). The CDR3 nucleotides are TGTGCCAGTAGTGCGCAGGGTTCTGGAAACACCATATATTTT. This codes for CASSAQGSGNTIYF. Based on the CDR3 plus reference TRBV19 and TRBJ1-3, the full variable domain is DGGITQSPKYLFRKEGQNVTLSCEQNLNHDAMYWYRQDPGQGLRLIYYSQIVNDFQKGDIAEGYSVSREKKESFPLTVTSAQKNPTAFYLCASSAQGSGNTIYFGEGSWLTVV.

The genes are TRBV2 and TRBJ2-7; 9 positions match TRBD1. With 5 bases clipped from V and 6 bases from J, the junction kept 11 bases outside the gene matches. The CDR3 runs to 15 residues. Looked up from germline, CDR1 is SNHLY and CDR2 is FYNNEI. CDR3 protein: CASSLDGTGFIEQYF. CDR3 DNA sequence: TGTGCCAGCAGTCTCGACGGGACAGGGTTTATCGAGCAGTACTTC.

The table lists this clonotype with many counts. Germline and junction disagree at one end, which may indicate a read error. This chain links TRBV10-3 with TRBJ1-2; TRBD1 matches at 10 bases. The CDR3 length is 14 residues. Germline loops: CDR1 ENHRY, CDR2 SYGVKD. CDR3 coding DNA: TGTGCCAGCAGTGGCGACAGGGGGCTCGGGGGCTACACCTTC. This translates into CASSGDRGLGGYTF.

This clonotype was picked up a small number of times. The rearrangement joins TRBV25-1 to TRBJ1-1; no reliable D call. The length of the CDR3 is 13 residues. The V end was cut by 3 bases, the J end by 4 bases, with 9 bases between. CDR1 and CDR2 from the germline V gene are MGHDK and SYGVNS. The chain's CDR3 is CASSDSARTEAFF. CDR3 bases: TGTGCCAGCAGTGATAGTGCCCGCACTGAAGCTTTCTTT.

This rearrangement joins TRBV15 to TRBJ2-2, with no clear D. Germline V lookup: CDR1 LNHNV, CDR2 YYDKDF (reference sequence). Between the trimmed V and J ends, which lost 0 bases and 6 bases, there was a span of 11 bases. This CDR3 spans 15 amino acids. CDR3 protein: CATSREVTLSGELFF. In DNA form, the CDR3 reads TGTGCCACCAGCAGAGAGGTGACTTTATCCGGGGAGCTGTTTTTT.

This clonotype was seen once. This rearrangement joins TRBV7-9 to TRBJ2-7; TRBD2 matches at 13 bases. The CDR3 loop spans 14 amino acids. The V and J ends lost 4 bases and 6 bases, in that order; junction bases with no gene match: 3. Germline V lookup: CDR1 SEHNR, CDR2 FQNEAQ (reference sequence). The CDR3: CASSWGLAGSEQYF. Here the CDR3 DNA reads TGTGCCAGCAGCTGGGGACTAGCGGGATCCGAGCAGTACTTC.